The 27 T cell receptor beta chains reported below all come from one sample, sequenced in a study of T cells in Graves' hyperthyroidism and ophthalmopathy. Amplified TCR beta CDR3 regions derived from RNA transcripts. The study used the HTBI primer set for a first-round RT-PCR of the TCR CDR3. In TCRdb, the multiplex PCR reads were re-called with MiXCR into one record per CDR3 protein. The sample holds approximately 360,000 distinct CDR3 sequences, around 25% seen once. The sequenced material came from blood. The receptors come from a man aged 50-59 years with Graves' hyperthyroidism.

On this clonotype: This may come from a read error, since a much larger clone is one base off. The CDR3 DNA reads as TGTGCCAGCAGCCCAGAGGGTCTGATTGAAGCTCTCTTT. Its translation: CASSPEGLIEALF. The genes are TRBV12-3 or TRBV12-4 and TRBJ1-1; D is unclear. This CDR3 comprises 13 residues.

This clonotype came up many times. V and J are TRBV7-9 and TRBJ2-1, with 10 bases matching TRBD2. With V trimmed by 3 bases and J by 7 bases, 3 bases remained unmatched. The CDR3 sequence is 14 residues long. Germline lookup yields CDR1 SEHNR and CDR2 FQNEAQ (reference sequence). The CDR3 sequence: CASSFSSGSNEQFF. The CDR3 DNA is TGTGCCAGCAGCTTTTCTAGCGGGAGTAATGAGCAGTTCTTC.

The J gene is TRBJ2-5, the V gene TRBV5-6; D might be TRBD1 (5 bases). The V and J ends lost 4 bases and 0 bases respectively, with 10 bases between them. Germline CDR1 is SGHDT and CDR2 is YYEEEE. This CDR3 contains 14 residues. This chain's CDR3 is CASSPPGNQETQYF. In DNA, the CDR3 is TGTGCCAGCAGCCCACCAGGGAACCAAGAGACCCAGTACTTC.

There are a few counts of this clonotype. The chain has TRBV10-3 and TRBJ1-2; no definite D call. Trimming left V 0 bases short and J 4 bases short, with 9 bases between. Germline CDR1 is ENHRY and CDR2 is SYGVKD. The CDR3 consists of 14 residues. The DNA for the CDR3 is TGTGCCATCAGTGAGTCGTGGAGCACCTATGGCTACACCTTC. Its protein product is CAISESWSTYGYTF.

The chain couples TRBV20-1 to TRBJ1-6, with 8 bases identical to TRBD1. From germline, CDR1 is DFQATT and CDR2 SNEGSKA (reference sequence). V gave up 7 bases and J gave up 14 bases; unmatched junction bases: 7. The CDR3 is 11 residues long. DNA for the CDR3: TGCAGTGGCAGCCAGGGGGCATCCCTCCACTTT. It encodes CSGSQGASLHF.

This clonotype was found many times. The chain combines TRBV7-3 with TRBJ2-1, with TRBD2 as a possible D gene (6 bases). Germline-derived CDR1 and CDR2 are SGHTA and FQGTGA. There are 14 residues in the CDR3. Trimming shortened V by 5 bases and J by 2 bases, and 10 bases separated the two germline ends. The DNA for the CDR3 is TGTGCCAGCAGCCTAGGGGAGGCCTACAATGAGCAGTTCTTC. Amino acid sequence: CASSLGEAYNEQFF.

The J gene is TRBJ1-2, the V gene TRBV2, with TRBD1 matching over 7 bases. V was pared by 6 bases and J by 4 bases, with 8 bases of the junction left unmatched. CDR1 SNHLY and CDR2 FYNNEI come from the germline V gene. There are 14 residues in the CDR3. The CDR3 sequence is CASRRRDSFYGYTF. CDR3 coding DNA: TGTGCCAGCAGGCGCCGGGACAGCTTCTATGGCTACACCTTC.

V usage is TRBV6-5 and J usage is TRBJ1-2; weak D call: TRBD1 (5 bases). The germline gives CDR1 MNHEY, CDR2 SVGAGI. The CDR3 covers 17 residues. Trimming left V 2 bases short and J 4 bases short, with 20 bases between. In DNA, the CDR3 is TGTGCCAGCAGTTACCGGGACCCGACTTCGCTAGGCTATGGCTACACCTTC. Translated: CASSYRDPTSLGYGYTF.

V and J are TRBV6-2 or TRBV6-3 and TRBJ1-6, with D tentatively TRBD1 (5 bases). The length of the CDR3 is 15 residues. Germline CDR1 reads MNHEY; CDR2 reads SVGEGT. V was trimmed by 8 bases and J by 9 bases, leaving 20 bases between them. The CDR3 spells CASRIGVDIASPLHF. The CDR3 coding sequence is TGTGCCAGCCGGATAGGTGTGGACATAGCTTCACCCCTCCACTTT.

The J gene is TRBJ2-1, the V gene TRBV10-2, with no clear D. Germline V lookup: CDR1 WSHSY, CDR2 SAAADI. The V end was cut by 2 bases, the J end by 2 bases, with 13 bases between. The CDR3 totals 16 residues. Written as DNA, the CDR3 is TGCGCCAGCAGTGAGGGGCGCCTTTTCACCTACAATGAGCAGTTCTTC. Translation: CASSEGRLFTYNEQFF.

The chain has TRBV13 and TRBJ2-7; D unclear. This CDR3 spans 12 amino acids. Looked up from germline, CDR1 is PRHDT and CDR2 is FYEKMQ (reference sequence). V dropped 4 bases and J dropped 5 bases, with 9 bases sitting between them. Here the CDR3 reads CASSSPVDEQYF. CDR3 DNA: TGTGCCAGCAGCTCCCCGGTGGACGAGCAGTACTTC.

This clonotype was seen many times. V is TRBV7-9 and J is TRBJ2-7; the D gene is possibly TRBD2 (6 bases). Between the trimmed V and J ends, which lost 5 bases and 0 bases, there was a span of 11 bases. CDR3 size: 14 residues. Germline lookup yields CDR1 SEHNR and CDR2 FQNEAQ (reference sequence). CDR3 amino acids: CASSLLRDSYEQYF. As DNA, the CDR3 is TGTGCCAGCAGCCTTTTGCGGGACTCCTACGAGCAGTACTTC.

J is TRBJ2-7 and V is TRBV29-1, with TRBD2 identical over 7 bases. In germline, CDR1 is SQVTM, CDR2 ANQGSEA. The CDR3 has 13 amino acids. V lost 7 bases to trimming and J lost 2 bases; unmatched junction nucleotides: 8. The CDR3 spells CSGSSGVAYEQYF. CDR3 coding DNA: TGCAGCGGTTCTAGCGGAGTCGCCTACGAGCAGTACTTC.

Regarding this clonotype: Just one base apart from a much larger clone, this may be a read error. The chain carries TRBV11-1 and TRBJ2-1; 11 bases are shared with TRBD2. The CDR3 extends over 16 amino acids. Per the germline V gene, CDR1 is SGHAT and CDR2 is FQDESV (reference sequence). CDR3 coding DNA: TGTGCCAGCAGCATTAGCGGGAGGGGCTCCTACAATGAGCGGTTCTTC. This sequence encodes CASSISGRGSYNERFF.

Ten or more counts support this clonotype. V gene TRBV5-1 combines with J gene TRBJ2-1; D is unclear. V shed 0 bases and J shed 8 bases, with 12 bases lying between them. The length of the CDR3 is 14 residues. Per the germline V gene, CDR1 is SGHRS and CDR2 is YFSETQ. CDR3 residues: CASSLGQRADEQFF. Written as DNA, the CDR3 is TGCGCCAGCAGCTTGGGACAACGGGCCGATGAGCAGTTCTTC.

The sample holds a few counts of this clonotype. The V gene is TRBV4-1, the J gene TRBJ2-7; TRBD1 or TRBD2 may be the D gene (6 bases each). Germline CDR1 is MGHRA and CDR2 is YSYEKL. The CDR3 has 15 amino acids. Trimming stripped 0 bases from V and 2 bases from J, with 11 bases between. The CDR3 coding sequence is TGCGCCAGCAGCCAAGATCGGGGGACAACCTACGAGCAGTACTTC. Protein product: CASSQDRGTTYEQYF.

This clonotype was seen many times. The J gene is TRBJ2-7, the V gene TRBV27; no definite D call. The germline V gene has CDR1 MNHEY and CDR2 SMNVEV (reference sequence). V was pared by 0 bases and J by 3 bases, with 9 bases between. The length of the CDR3 is 14 residues. The CDR3 spells CASSLSPNNYEQYF. For the CDR3, the DNA is TGTGCCAGCAGTTTATCCCCCAACAACTACGAGCAGTACTTC.

The V call is TRBV7-9, the J call TRBJ2-2, with D unresolved. CDR1 is SEHNR, CDR2 FQNEAQ, per germline (reference sequence). Trimming left V 5 bases short and J 0 bases short, with 16 bases between. The CDR3 loop spans 17 amino acids. CDR3 sequence (DNA): TGTGCCAGCAGCCCTAAGGCTAGACTCGCGAACACCGGGGAGCTGTTTTTT. It specifies CASSPKARLANTGELFF.

V and J are TRBV28 and TRBJ2-1; 10 bases agree with TRBD2. CDR3 size: 14 residues. Losses at the gene ends were 9 bases for V and 8 bases for J; bases not matched to a gene: 10. Germline CDR1 and CDR2: MDHEN and SYDVKM. DNA of the CDR3: TGTGCCAGGGGGCAGGTAGCGGGAGGTTATGAGCAGTTCTTC. Amino acids: CARGQVAGGYEQFF.

This clonotype was observed a few times. V usage is TRBV5-1 and J usage is TRBJ2-7; 13 bases fit TRBD2. This CDR3 region has 15 residues. V dropped 3 bases and J dropped 5; count of bases not matched to a gene: 5. Germline V gene lookup returns CDR1 SGHRS and CDR2 YFSETQ. The CDR3 region is CASSWGLAGRDEQYF. DNA for the CDR3: TGCGCCAGCAGCTGGGGACTAGCGGGACGGGACGAGCAGTACTTC.

In its sample, this clonotype was seen a few times. This chain links TRBV7-9 with TRBJ2-1; TRBD1 matches at 7 bases. The CDR3 totals 14 residues. CDR1 and CDR2 from the germline V gene are SEHNR and FQNEAQ (reference sequence). The V gene end was trimmed by 5 bases and the J gene end by 1 base; junction bases not matched to a gene: 2. CDR3 sequence reads: CASSDRESYNEQFF. The CDR3 DNA reads as TGTGCCAGCAGCGACAGGGAATCCTACAATGAGCAGTTCTTC.

Only a few counts were recorded for this clonotype. The V call is TRBV29-1, the J call TRBJ2-3; D gene ambiguous. CDR1 is SQVTM and CDR2 is ANQGSEA in the germline V gene. There are 12 residues in the CDR3. Trimming pared 0 bases from V and 5 bases from J, leaving 6 bases between. As DNA, the CDR3 is TGCAGCGTTGAAGATGGGGAAGATACGCAGTATTTT. Amino acid sequence: CSVEDGEDTQYF.

This sequence joins TRBV5-1 and TRBJ2-1; 12 bases line up with TRBD2. The CDR3 is 16 residues long. With 4 bases clipped from V and 6 bases from J, the junction kept 8 bases outside the gene matches. The germline CDR1 and CDR2 sequences are SGHRS and YFSETQ. CDR3 residues: CASSPPTSGRANEQFF. The CDR3 nucleotides are TGCGCCAGCAGCCCCCCGACTAGCGGGAGAGCCAATGAGCAGTTCTTC.

The chain has TRBV20-1 and TRBJ2-1; D is unclear. In germline, CDR1 is DFQATT, CDR2 SNEGSKA (reference sequence). V lost 6 bases and J lost 5, with 5 bases in between. This CDR3 comprises 10 residues. Here the CDR3 reads CSASDNEQFF. The CDR3 region has the DNA TGCAGTGCCTCAGACAATGAGCAGTTCTTC.

This clonotype was found many times. The chain joins TRBV7-8 to TRBJ2-5, with D unresolved. V gave up 6 bases and J gave up 4 bases, with 9 bases separating them. Germline V lookup: CDR1 SGHVS, CDR2 FQNEAQ. The CDR3 runs to 12 residues. The CDR3 DNA is TGTGCCAGCAGAAGTGCAGGAGAGACCCAGTACTTC. This sequence encodes CASRSAGETQYF. Complete variable domain (other parts from reference TRBV7-8 and TRBJ2-5): GAGVSQSPRYKVAKRGQDVALRCDPISGHVSLFWYQQALGQGPEFLTYFQNEAQLDKSGLPSDRFFAERPEGSVSTLKIQRTQQEDSAVYLCASRSAGETQYFGPGTRLLVL.

The chain couples TRBV20-1 to TRBJ1-1; perhaps TRBD1 as D (6 bases). This CDR3 has 14 amino acids. CDR1 is DFQATT, CDR2 SNEGSKA, per germline (reference sequence). V lost 2 bases and J 3 bases, leaving 13 bases between the germline ends. The DNA of the CDR3 is TGCAGTGCTAGACAGGGGTCTCAACACACTGAAGCTTTCTTT. Encoded protein: CSARQGSQHTEAFF.

The chain links TRBV5-6 to TRBJ1-2; unclear D gene. The CDR3 runs to 14 residues. The V end was cut by 4 bases, the J end by 7 bases, with 17 bases between. CDR1 and CDR2 (germline): SGHDT, YYEEEE. The CDR3 region is CASSPVGGVFGYTF. The CDR3 region has the DNA TGTGCCAGCAGCCCCGTGGGCGGGGTCTTTGGCTACACCTTC.